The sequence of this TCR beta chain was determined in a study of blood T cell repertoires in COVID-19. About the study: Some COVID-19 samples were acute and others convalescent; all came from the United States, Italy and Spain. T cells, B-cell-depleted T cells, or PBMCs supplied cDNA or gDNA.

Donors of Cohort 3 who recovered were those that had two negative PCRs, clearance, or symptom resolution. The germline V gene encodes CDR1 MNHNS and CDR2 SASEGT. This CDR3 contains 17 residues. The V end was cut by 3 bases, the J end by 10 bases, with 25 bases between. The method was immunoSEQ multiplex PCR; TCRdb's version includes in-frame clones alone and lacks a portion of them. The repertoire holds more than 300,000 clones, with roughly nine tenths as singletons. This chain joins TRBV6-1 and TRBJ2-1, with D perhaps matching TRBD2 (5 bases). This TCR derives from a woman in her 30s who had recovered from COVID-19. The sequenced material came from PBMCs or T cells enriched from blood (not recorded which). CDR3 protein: CASSDPEPDWAAREQFF. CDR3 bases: TGTGCCAGCAGTGACCCCGAACCGGACTGGGCCGCGCGGGAGCAGTTCTTC.